This T cell receptor (beta chain) originates from a study of blood T cells in healthy people across ages (dated by TCRdb to 2015 to 2017). Background on the whole study: In model experiments, roughly one uniquely barcoded TCR beta cDNA molecule per two T cells was captured by template switching. Using deep sequencing normalized with unique cDNA molecular identifiers, the study measured how TCR beta repertoire diversity changes with age. The donors were divided into four age groups: young (average around 17 years), middle-aged (about 39), aged (approximately 62) and long-lived (82). To avoid experimental bias, donors of different ages were randomly spread across the sequencing lanes. Two additional independent replicas of 1 million unique cDNA reads from the same blood draw were analyzed for two donors (one aged 18 to 30 and one aged 80 or older). What the authors observed across the whole study: Estimates of total diversity based on one million sequenced T cells were regarded as lower bounds and as underestimates. Compared with the aged group, the long-lived group had more naive CD4+ T cells, fewer expanded clones and increased TCR diversity, a pattern suggesting age selection. Observed TCR beta diversity per million T cells fell roughly linearly with age, and a significant reduction was already apparent by age roughly 40. A strong correlation was found between observed TCR beta diversity and the percentage of naive T cells measured by flow cytometry. Because the CMV infection status of the donors was unknown, age-related changes in expanded clonotypes may potentially have been confounded. Because profiling used bulk unsorted PBMCs, naive and antigen-experienced compartments could not be compared conclusively.

Donors were a few dozen systemically healthy Caucasian individuals from Russia aged 6 to 90 years. Each donor gave around 9 milliliters of peripheral blood, collected into EDTA-treated Vacutainer tubes. Ficoll-Paque density-gradient centrifugation was used to isolate PBMCs, with at least 6 million per sample. Total RNA, at least 5 micrograms per sample, was extracted from PBMCs with Trizol reagent. For every donor, flow cytometry on a PBMC aliquot measured the percentage of naive CD45RAhigh/CD27high T cells. The CDR3 holds 14 amino acids from the cysteine to the phenylalanine. Kept here is only the CDR3 DNA, which spans 42 bases and is read in frame from base 1. The germline V gene specifies MNHEY as CDR1 and SVGEGT as CDR2. Trimming costs V 4 bases and J 0 bases, and their ends lie 9 bases apart. Comments on this clonotype: The clone's antigen remains unknown. The input lacks base qualities; no much larger clone sits a single base away.

Library construction relied on 5' RACE. Sequencing was performed on an Illumina HiSeq 2500. The second PCR ran for roughly 7 to 11 cycles and used a J-beta primer mix along with a sample-barcoded 5' primer. A template-switch 5' adaptor carrying 12 random nucleotides introduced a unique molecular identifier onto each TCR beta cDNA molecule. At least 2.5 million CDR3-containing paired-end reads were obtained from each sample. First-strand cDNA was synthesized from all RNA with the Mint cDNA synthesis kit, primed by a TRBC-specific oligonucleotide. After uracil-DNA glycosylase treatment, a first 18-cycle PCR used universal primers M1SS and BC2_uni_R on all cDNA. In the authors' own workflow: For normalization, 1 million high-quality reads were randomly selected from each sample, with every read carrying a distinct molecular identifier. Reads with shared molecular identifiers were discarded instead of being binned into consensus sequences. MiTCR, run with a Q25 quality threshold and the strictest error-elimination algorithm, handled CDR3 identification, clonotype clustering and error correction. Lower-bound total TCR beta diversity was estimated with a nonparametric unseen species model using Euler transformation. The public reads were reprocessed in TCRdb via fastp at Q25 and MiXCR, keeping in-frame beta chains. Rows matching on CDR3 protein sequence are summarized as one entry with the most common DNA and genes. V and J calls and clone size were set by TCRdb, not the authors. Within this sample are roughly 800,000 distinct CDR3 sequences, with roughly 50% of them counted one time only. Roughly 22% of the sample is in the top ten clones.

This clonotype was obtained from a man younger than 45 in good health. The sequence joins TRBV6-2 or TRBV6-3 to TRBJ1-2, with the identity of the D gene unclear. The sample comprised blood. The DNA is TGTGCCAGCAGTTTCTGGAGCGCTAACTATGGCTACACCTTC. The translation is CASSFWSANYGYTF.